These 21 T cell receptor beta chains were all obtained from the same sample, sequenced in a study of vaccination and CD4 T cells after COVID-19. No cognate antigen is known for these TCRs. Cultured CD4+ T cell DNA underwent sequencing with the Oncomine TCR Beta short-read assay. In TCRdb, the PCR reads were re-called with MiXCR into one record per CDR3 protein. In the table there are some 14,000 distinct CDR3 sequences, 20% to 25% of which are singletons. Noted treatment: roughly ten-day PBMC culture with coronavirus spike peptide pools or control peptides (ViraFEST assay). Source material: cultured CD4+ T cells from blood. Receptors originate from a human donor with COVID-19.

By proportion, this clonotype is medium-sized (0.01 to 0.1%). V and J are TRBV20-1 and TRBJ1-5; D is undetermined. The CDR3 has 12 amino acids. CDR1 and CDR2 (germline): DFQATT, SNEGSKA (reference sequence). The V end lost 3 bases, the J end lost 9 bases, and 12 bases lay between the germline ends. The CDR3 DNA reads TGCAGTGCTAGCCCTAGTGTTGGGCCCCAGCATTTT. Residues: CSASPSVGPQHF.

This clonotype is classed as medium-sized. This sequence joins TRBV11-2 and TRBJ1-3, with TRBD1 as a possible D gene (6 bases). This CDR3 contains 14 residues. The germline gives CDR1 SGHAT, CDR2 FQNNGV. V lost 7 bases to trimming and J lost 7 bases, with 17 bases between them. The CDR3 loop reads CASKHRVSGNTIYF. CDR3 coding DNA: TGTGCCAGCAAACACAGGGTGTCCGGCAACACCATATATTTT.

This chain joins TRBV28 and TRBJ1-1; possibly TRBD1 for D (6 bases). Trimming shortened V by 1 base and J by 5 bases, and 11 bases separated the two germline ends. Germline CDR1 MDHEN, CDR2 SYDVKM. The CDR3 consists of 14 residues. The chain's CDR3 is CASSLLAGETEAFF. The CDR3 DNA reads as TGTGCCAGCAGTTTATTGGCAGGGGAAACTGAAGCTTTCTTT.

The genes are TRBV20-1 and TRBJ2-1; D possibly corresponds to TRBD1 (6 bases). The V gene lost 0 bases and the J gene lost 6 bases, with 12 bases spanning the gap. The CDR3 is 14 residues long. Germline CDR1 DFQATT, CDR2 SNEGSKA (reference sequence). The CDR3 reads CSARDYGQFNEQFF. The CDR3 DNA reads as TGCAGTGCTAGAGATTACGGACAGTTCAATGAGCAGTTCTTC.

A few counts support this clonotype. CDR3 sequence reads: CASSNQGGETQYF. For the CDR3, the DNA is TGCGCCAGCAGCAATCAGGGGGGGGAGACCCAGTACTTC. V usage is TRBV5-1 and J usage is TRBJ2-5, with D perhaps given as TRBD1 or TRBD2 (7 bases each). Trimming left V 4 bases short and J 5 bases short, with 12 bases between. CDR1 and CDR2 from the germline V gene are SGHRS and YFSETQ. The CDR3 has 13 residues.

This clonotype was picked up a small number of times. V and J are TRBV6-1 and TRBJ1-2; D not certain. The CDR3 is 12 amino acids. The V end lost 6 bases, the J end lost 0 bases, and 5 bases lay between the germline ends. Germline V CDR1 and CDR2: MNHNS, SASEGT. CDR3 sequence (DNA): TGTGCCAGCAGCCCGACTAACTATGGCTACACCTTC. Its protein is CASSPTNYGYTF.

This clonotype was found a few times. The gene calls are TRBV6-1 and TRBJ1-1; D unclear. The CDR3 sequence is 13 residues long. Germline V gives CDR1 MNHNS, CDR2 SASEGT. V lost 10 bases and J 4 bases, leaving 16 bases between the germline ends. The CDR3 DNA reads as TGTGCCACGACCTCGGACCTAAGCACTGAAGCTTTCTTT. This sequence encodes CATTSDLSTEAFF.

This clonotype qualifies as medium-sized (0.01 to 0.1%). The chain recombines TRBV7-6 with TRBJ1-1; no clear D. V was cut by 1 base and J by 1 base, with 16 bases left in between. Germline V gene lookup returns CDR1 SGHVS and CDR2 FNYEAQ. This CDR3 has 17 amino acids. In DNA, the CDR3 is TGTGCCAGCAGCTTAGTAAGCTCGGGCCTCCGGAACACTGAAGCTTTCTTT. It specifies CASSLVSSGLRNTEAFF.

The chain uses TRBV6-2 or TRBV6-3 and TRBJ2-3; 11 nucleotides align to TRBD2. The V gene end was trimmed by 4 bases and the J gene end by 0 bases; junction bases not matched to a gene: 18. CDR3 length: 21 amino acids. Germline CDR1 MNHEY, CDR2 SVGEGT. The CDR3 spells CASSSPLHLAGGRASTDTQYF. The DNA for the CDR3 is TGTGCCAGCAGTTCCCCCCTCCATCTAGCGGGGGGCCGTGCTAGCACAGATACGCAGTATTTT.

V gene TRBV19 combines with J gene TRBJ2-3, with D maybe TRBD2 (6 bases). Germline CDR1 is LNHDA and CDR2 is SQIVND (reference sequence). Trimming shortened V by 10 bases and J by 4 bases, and 15 bases separated the two germline ends. The CDR3 has 13 amino acids. For the CDR3, the DNA is TGTGCCACCAGCGGGCTGAGAGCAGATACGCAGTATTTT. As protein: CATSGLRADTQYF.

V is TRBV11-2 and J is TRBJ1-6; D not resolved. CDR3 size: 19 residues. Germline CDR1 SGHAT, CDR2 FQNNGV. V lost 3 bases to trimming and J lost 0 bases, with 18 bases between them. In DNA, the CDR3 is TGTGCCAGCAGCTTCCCCCTAAGGGTAATGATCTCCTATAATTCACCCCTCCACTTT. It specifies CASSFPLRVMISYNSPLHF.

The rearrangement joins TRBV12-3 or TRBV12-4 to TRBJ1-1; no clear D. The V end lost 6 bases, the J end lost 1 base, and 15 bases lay between the germline ends. The length of the CDR3 is 15 residues. CDR3 nucleotide sequence: TGTGCCAGCAGCCCGCTCTGGATTGGGAACACTGAAGCTTTCTTT. Protein product: CASSPLWIGNTEAFF.

The rearrangement joins TRBV19 to TRBJ2-3, with 8 bases identical to TRBD2. Germline V lookup: CDR1 LNHDA, CDR2 SQIVND (reference sequence). CDR3 size: 14 residues. The V and J ends lost 5 bases and 1 base, in that order; junction bases with no gene match: 2. The CDR3 loop reads CASSPGLGTDTQYF. CDR3 nucleotides: TGTGCCAGTAGTCCGGGACTAGGCACAGATACGCAGTATTTT.

The sample holds a few counts of this clonotype. The CDR3, as DNA: TGTGCCAGCAGTGACCCGAGGCAGGGGGCAGGTGGCTACACCTTC. Translation gives CASSDPRQGAGGYTF. This chain joins TRBV6-4 and TRBJ1-2; 8 nucleotides match TRBD1. CDR3 size: 15 residues. Germline CDR1 reads MRHNA; CDR2 reads SNTAGT. After removal of 2 bases from V and 7 bases from J, the junction contained 9 bases not matched to a gene.

This sequence joins TRBV6-5 and TRBJ2-7, with TRBD1 as a possible D gene (5 bases). V was trimmed by 0 bases and J by 5 bases, leaving 14 bases between them. This CDR3 is built from 15 residues. The V gene's germline CDR1 is MNHEY and CDR2 SVGAGI. CDR3 protein: CASSYSQGSPNEQYF. In DNA form, the CDR3 reads TGTGCCAGCAGTTACTCGCAGGGTAGCCCCAACGAGCAGTACTTC.

The CDR3 region has the DNA TGTGCCACCAGCAGAGATAGGGCCAGGGGGCTTGGAGAGCAGTACTTC. Translated: CATSRDRARGLGEQYF. V usage is TRBV15 and J usage is TRBJ2-7, with 8 bases matching TRBD1. The CDR3 length is 16 residues. V shed 0 bases and J 7 bases; nucleotides not matched to a gene: 11. Germline V lookup: CDR1 LNHNV, CDR2 YYDKDF (reference sequence). Full variable domain (outside the CDR3, taken from reference TRBV15 and TRBJ2-7): DAMVIQNPRYQVTQFGKPVTLSCSQTLNHNVMYWYQQKSSQAPKLLFHYYDKDFNNEADTPDNFQSRRPNTSFCFLDIRSPGLGDTAMYLCATSRDRARGLGEQYFGPGTRLTVT.

This chain connects TRBV7-2 to TRBJ1-1; D unresolved. Germline V CDR1 and CDR2: SGHTA, FQGNSA. The CDR3 loop spans 14 amino acids. V dropped 5 bases and J dropped 1 base, with 11 bases sitting between them. The CDR3 loop reads CASSPWTENTEAFF. The CDR3 nucleotides are TGTGCCAGCAGCCCGTGGACGGAGAACACTGAAGCTTTCTTT.

The chain links TRBV7-6 to TRBJ2-7; 11 positions agree with TRBD2. Trimming at V came to 4 bases and at J to 2 bases, leaving 4 bases not matched to a gene. The CDR3 consists of 15 residues. Germline CDR1 reads SGHVS; CDR2 reads FNYEAQ. The chain's CDR3 is CASSSTSGETYEQYF. In DNA form, the CDR3 reads TGTGCCAGCAGCTCGACTAGCGGGGAGACCTACGAGCAGTACTTC.

The chain couples TRBV5-1 to TRBJ1-1, with unresolved D. Germline V gene sequence: CDR1 SGHRS, CDR2 YFSETQ. Trimming stripped 2 bases from V and 3 bases from J, with 11 bases between. The CDR3 length is 14 residues. CDR3 sequence (DNA): TGCGCCAGCAGCTTAGAGGGTTGGGACACTGAAGCTTTCTTT. Translation: CASSLEGWDTEAFF.

This CDR3 reads CASSQEDRANSPLHF. The CDR3 bases are TGCGCCAGCAGCCAAGAAGACAGGGCGAATTCACCCCTCCACTTT. The gene calls are TRBV4-1 and TRBJ1-6; 7 bases match TRBD1. Germline assignment: CDR1 MGHRA and CDR2 YSYEKL. The CDR3 extends over 15 amino acids. V shed 0 bases and J 7 bases; nucleotides not matched to a gene: 3.

This sequence joins TRBV20-1 and TRBJ2-2, with 9 bases fitting TRBD1. The CDR3 spans 15 residues. Germline CDR1 DFQATT, CDR2 SNEGSKA (reference sequence). V lost 4 bases, J lost 0 bases, and 3 bases stayed unmatched. The CDR3 DNA reads TGCAGTGCTACCCGGGACAGGGCGAACACCGGGGAGCTGTTTTTT. Its translation is CSATRDRANTGELFF.